Listed below are T cell receptor beta chains from one sample, sequenced in a study of blood T cell repertoires in COVID-19. Assay used: immunoSEQ multiplex PCR; TCRdb lists only in-frame clones, some missing. The sample lists about 200,000 clones; around 84% were seen once. The sequenced sample was peripheral blood. The receptors originated from a man at least 80 years old with acute or convalescent COVID-19. Each CDR3 is given with its conserved first and last residue. A D gene is named only where the DNA matches it firmly. Not all rows give a size; the values are once, few, many and, for expanded clones, a class.

.	TRBJ2-5	TRBV5-1	.	CASSWRDPRFGETQYF	TGCGCCAGCAGCTGGAGGGACCCAAGGTTTGGGGAGACCCAGTACTTC
.	TRBJ2-5	TRBV7-9	few	CASTRGRQETQYF	TGTGCCAGCACCAGAGGCAGACAAGAGACCCAGTACTTC
.	TRBJ2-5	TRBV27	.	CASSLFRGTGETQYF	TGTGCCAGCAGTTTATTCAGGGGGACTGGGGAGACCCAGTACTTC
TRBD1	TRBJ1-2	TRBV5-3	.	CARSLEGALGTGGPNYGYTF	TGTGCCAGAAGCTTGGAGGGTGCTTTGGGGACAGGGGGCCCTAACTATGGCTACACCTTC
.	TRBJ1-5	TRBV5-1	.	CASSLSGDGNQPQHF	TGCGCCAGCAGCTTGTCGGGGGACGGCAATCAGCCCCAGCATTTT
.	TRBJ2-1	TRBV25-1	once	CASTLEGYNEQFF	TGTGCCAGCACGCTAGAAGGATACAATGAGCAGTTCTTC
.	TRBJ1-6	TRBV6-5	.	CASSYSRGGHSPLHF	TGTGCCAGCAGTTACTCGCGAGGGGGTCACTCACCCCTCCACTTT
.	TRBJ2-3	TRBV18	.	CASSSGLPPDTQYF	TGTGCCAGCTCTTCCGGACTTCCCCCAGATACGCAGTATTTT
TRBD1	TRBJ1-5	TRBV7-8	few	CASSLVGQGRSNQPQHF	TGTGCCAGCAGCTTAGTGGGACAGGGTAGGAGCAATCAGCCCCAGCATTTT
.	TRBJ2-5	TRBV7-6	.	CASSRARGGQETQYF	TGTGCCAGCAGCAGGGCCCGAGGCGGGCAAGAGACCCAGTACTTC
.	TRBJ1-2	TRBV6-5	once	CASSRDFPIGYTF	TGTGCCAGCAGTCGGGATTTTCCTATCGGCTACACCTTC
TRBD1	TRBJ2-6	TRBV5-8	.	CASSPRTGLPGSGANVLTF	TGTGCCAGCAGCCCTCGGACAGGCCTCCCTGGGTCTGGGGCCAACGTCCTGACTTTC
.	TRBJ2-3	TRBV10-3	.	CAISPGTVTDTQYF	TGTGCCATCAGCCCCGGGACTGTCACAGATACGCAGTATTTT
.	TRBJ2-5	TRBV6-5	.	CASSYSGQPPYF	TGTGCCAGCAGTTACTCGGGGCAGCCCCCGTACTTC
.	TRBJ1-5	TRBV7-6	.	CASSLEAARNQPQHF	TGTGCCAGCAGCTTGGAGGCAGCACGGAATCAGCCCCAGCATTTT